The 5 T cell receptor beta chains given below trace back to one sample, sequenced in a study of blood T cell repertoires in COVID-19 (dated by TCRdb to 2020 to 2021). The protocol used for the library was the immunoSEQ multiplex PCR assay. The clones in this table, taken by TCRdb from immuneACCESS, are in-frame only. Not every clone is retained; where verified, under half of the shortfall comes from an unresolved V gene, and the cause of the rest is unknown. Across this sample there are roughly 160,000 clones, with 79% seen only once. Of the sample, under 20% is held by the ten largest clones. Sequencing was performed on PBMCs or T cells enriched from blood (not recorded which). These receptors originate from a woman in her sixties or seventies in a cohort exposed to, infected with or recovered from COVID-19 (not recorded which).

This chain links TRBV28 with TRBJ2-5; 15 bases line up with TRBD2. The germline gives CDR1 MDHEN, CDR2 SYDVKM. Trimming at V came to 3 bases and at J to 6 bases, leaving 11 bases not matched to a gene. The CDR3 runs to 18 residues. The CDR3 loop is CASSFGGLAGGERKTQYF. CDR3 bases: TGTGCCAGCAGTTTCGGGGGACTAGCGGGAGGTGAGCGGAAGACCCAGTACTTC.

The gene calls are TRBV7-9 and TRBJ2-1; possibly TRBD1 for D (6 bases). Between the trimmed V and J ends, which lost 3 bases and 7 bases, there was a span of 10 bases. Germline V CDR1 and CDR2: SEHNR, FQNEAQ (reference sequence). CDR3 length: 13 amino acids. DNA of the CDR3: TGTGCCAGCAGCTTGGGAACAGGGAATGAGCAGTTCTTC. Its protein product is CASSLGTGNEQFF.

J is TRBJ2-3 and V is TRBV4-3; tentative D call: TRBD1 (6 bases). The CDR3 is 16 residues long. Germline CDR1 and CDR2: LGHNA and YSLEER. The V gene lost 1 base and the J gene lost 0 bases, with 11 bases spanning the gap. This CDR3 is CASSQVRGSSTDTQYF. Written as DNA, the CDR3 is TGCGCCAGCAGCCAAGTAAGGGGGTCCAGCACAGATACGCAGTATTTT.

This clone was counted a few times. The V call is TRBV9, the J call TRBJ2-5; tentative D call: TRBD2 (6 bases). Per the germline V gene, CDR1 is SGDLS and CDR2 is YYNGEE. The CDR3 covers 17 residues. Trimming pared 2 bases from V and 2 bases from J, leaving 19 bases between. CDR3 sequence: CASSVSSGASFQETQYF. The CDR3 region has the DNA TGTGCCAGCAGCGTGAGTAGCGGAGCGTCATTTCAAGAGACCCAGTACTTC.

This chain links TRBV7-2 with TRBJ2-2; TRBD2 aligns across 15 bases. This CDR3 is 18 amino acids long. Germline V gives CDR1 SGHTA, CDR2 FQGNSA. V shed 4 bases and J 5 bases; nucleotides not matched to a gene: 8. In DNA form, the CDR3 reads TGTGCCAGCAGCTCCGGACTAGCGGGAGGGCCAGAAACCGGGGAGCTGTTTTTT. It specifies CASSSGLAGGPETGELFF.